A single sample is the source of the 23 T cell receptor beta chains below, sequenced in a study of vaccination and CD4 T cells after COVID-19 (dated by TCRdb to the early 2020s). The treatment or condition label for this specimen denotes: approximately 9-day PBMC culture with coronavirus spike peptide pools or control peptides (ViraFEST assay). The antigens for these receptors are not known. To prepare the library, PCR was applied. The listed sequencing device is Illumina iSeq 100. At the Johns Hopkins FTIC core, DNA from the cultured CD4+ T cells underwent TCR sequencing with the Oncomine TCR Beta short-read assay. TCRdb reran the public reads through fastp at Q25 and MiXCR, keeping productive beta chains. Rows are unified per CDR3 protein, each entry keeping the most common DNA and genes. This sample lists 20,000 to 25,000 distinct CDR3 sequences; roughly 71% were detected once. The top ten clonotypes cover 15% to 20% of the sample.

The material was CD4+ T cells from blood, cultured in vitro, obtained after SARS-CoV-2 vaccination. The receptor set was obtained from a human donor who received a COVID-19 vaccine.

This clonotype was detected only once. The junction and the germline gene differ at one end; a read error may be behind it. The gene calls are TRBV20-1 and TRBJ1-1; 8 bases match TRBD1. CDR1 and CDR2 (germline): DFQATT, SNEGSKA (reference sequence). The CDR3 totals 20 residues. The CDR3 coding sequence is TGCAGTGCTTTTAGCCGGGCAGGGGGCGCGGAGTCGTACTTGAAGACTGAGGCTTTCTTT. As protein: CSAFSRAGGAESYLKTEAFF.

The chain links TRBV20-1 to TRBJ2-5; 8 positions agree with TRBD2. Germline V lookup: CDR1 DFQATT, CDR2 SNEGSKA (reference sequence). The CDR3 totals 14 residues. J gave up 0 bases and V 0 bases, and 0 bases lay outside the gene matches. The DNA for the CDR3 is TGCAGTGCTAGAGAGCGGGGGGACCAAGAGACCCAGTACTTC. Encoded protein: CSARERGDQETQYF.

As DNA, the CDR3 is TGTGCCAGCAGTCCGGACAGCTATAGCAATCAGCCCCAGCATTTT. Translated, it gives CASSPDSYSNQPQHF. The J gene is TRBJ1-5, the V gene TRBV6-1, with a weak D call TRBD1 (6 bases). The CDR3 contains 15 residues. Trimming stripped 5 bases from V and 0 bases from J, with 11 bases between. The V gene's germline CDR1 is MNHNS and CDR2 SASEGT.

The rearrangement uses TRBV4-2 and TRBJ2-5; TRBD2 matches 11 bases. Germline V CDR1 and CDR2: LGHNA, YNFKEQ. The CDR3 loop spans 15 amino acids. After removal of 4 bases from V and 2 bases from J, the junction contained 3 bases not matched to a gene. The CDR3, as DNA: TGTGCCAGCAGCCGGACTAGCGGGCCTCAAGAGACCCAGTACTTC. Translating it yields CASSRTSGPQETQYF.

The genes are TRBV19 and TRBJ1-2; D is undetermined. There are 14 residues in the CDR3. Per germline, CDR1 LNHDA and CDR2 SQIVND (reference sequence). V lost 5 bases and J 5 bases, leaving 15 bases between the germline ends. The CDR3 coding sequence is TGTGCCAGTAGTCTTCTGCCCCGGAGTTATGGCTACACCTTC. Its protein is CASSLLPRSYGYTF.

The chain recombines TRBV19 with TRBJ2-5; perhaps TRBD1 as D (7 bases). Germline V gives CDR1 LNHDA, CDR2 SQIVND (reference sequence). The V end lost 3 bases, the J end lost 9 bases, and 20 bases lay between the germline ends. The CDR3 has 15 residues. The CDR3 DNA follows: TGTGCCAGTAGTATCGGGGGATTACAGGGGTCGGCCCAGTACTTC. Protein: CASSIGGLQGSAQYF.

V usage is TRBV5-1 and J usage is TRBJ1-3, with a weak D call TRBD1 (5 bases). The CDR3 is 17 amino acids. V lost 2 bases and J 2 bases, leaving 17 bases between the germline ends. The germline gives CDR1 SGHRS, CDR2 YFSETQ. The CDR3 region has the DNA TGCGCCAGCAGCTTTGGGGGACCCTCCAGACCTGGAAACACCATATATTTT. As protein: CASSFGGPSRPGNTIYF.

The chain is built from TRBV5-1 and TRBJ1-2; TRBD1 is a possible D gene (5 bases). The CDR3 has 15 residues. Trimming took 0 bases from V and 3 from J, leaving 12 bases between them. Germline V gives CDR1 SGHRS, CDR2 YFSETQ. For the CDR3, the DNA is TGCGCCAGCAGCTTGGCGAGGGGATTGGACTATGGCTACACCTTC. It codes for CASSLARGLDYGYTF.

In its sample, this clonotype was seen a few times. The chain joins TRBV20-1 to TRBJ2-7, with 12 bases lining up with TRBD2. This CDR3 comprises 16 residues. Per germline, CDR1 DFQATT and CDR2 SNEGSKA (reference sequence). Trimming at V came to 3 bases and at J to 3 bases, leaving 9 bases not matched to a gene. As DNA, the CDR3 is TGCAGTGCTAGGGACCGGACTAGCGGGGTCCGCTACGAGCAGTACTTC. This sequence encodes CSARDRTSGVRYEQYF.

This chain joins TRBV6-1 and TRBJ1-2; a weak D match, TRBD1 (5 bases). Germline CDR1 is MNHNS and CDR2 is SASEGT. The CDR3 consists of 12 residues. Trimming cost V 2 bases and J 11 bases, with 12 bases left between them. The CDR3 here is CASSEKRTRYTF. The CDR3 bases are TGTGCCAGCAGTGAAAAAAGGACAAGGTACACCTTC.

This clonotype appeared a few times. V usage is TRBV4-2 and J usage is TRBJ2-5, with 10 bases identical to TRBD2. CDR1 is LGHNA, CDR2 YNFKEQ, per germline. The CDR3 runs 20 residues. Trimming took 0 bases from V and 5 from J; bases not matched to a gene: 18. CDR3 nucleotides: TGTGCCAGCAGCCAAGATCCCGCGTCAGCCAAGCGGGGGGGCCAGGAGACCCAGTACTTC. Translating it yields CASSQDPASAKRGGQETQYF.

The chain joins TRBV7-6 to TRBJ2-3; 11 nucleotides align to TRBD2. J gave up 2 bases and V 3 bases, and 4 bases lay outside the gene matches. CDR1 SGHVS and CDR2 FNYEAQ come from the germline V gene. The CDR3 runs 16 residues. The CDR3 loop is CASSLGLAEDTDTQYF. CDR3 sequence (DNA): TGTGCCAGCAGCTTGGGACTAGCGGAGGACACAGATACGCAGTATTTT.

The chain has TRBV5-1 and TRBJ2-1; 11 bases are shared with TRBD2. CDR3 length: 17 amino acids. J lost 3 bases, V lost 2 bases, and 7 bases had no gene match. Looked up from germline, CDR1 is SGHRS and CDR2 is YFSETQ. In DNA form, the CDR3 reads TGCGCCAGCAGCTTCAGTAGCGGGGGGGCCGACTACAATGAGCAGTTCTTC. Translated, it gives CASSFSSGGADYNEQFF.

This sequence joins TRBV2 and TRBJ1-2, with D uncertain. V was shortened by 6 bases and J by 5 bases, with 16 bases between the two germline ends. The CDR3 is 14 amino acids. CDR1 and CDR2 (germline): SNHLY, FYNNEI. The CDR3 loop reads CASSPGGIWYGYTF. CDR3 coding DNA: TGTGCCAGCAGCCCCGGCGGGATTTGGTATGGCTACACCTTC. Looking up the rest from reference TRBV2 and TRBJ1-2 gives the full variable domain: EPEVTQTPSHQVTQMGQEVILRCVPISNHLYFYWYRQILGQKVEFLVSFYNNEISEKSEIFDDQFSVERPDGSNFTLKIRSTKLEDSAMYFCASSPGGIWYGYTFGSGTRLTVV.

The J gene is TRBJ2-5, the V gene TRBV6-1; no firm D call. Trimming shortened V by 7 bases and J by 3 bases, and 12 bases separated the two germline ends. The CDR3 runs to 13 residues. Germline values: CDR1 MNHNS, CDR2 SASEGT. In DNA, the CDR3 is TGTGCCAGCAACCCCCCGGGTGAAGAGACCCAGTACTTC. Translation gives CASNPPGEETQYF.

The J gene is TRBJ2-5, the V gene TRBV18; D is uncertain. V was shortened by 6 bases and J by 1 base, with 9 bases between the two germline ends. Germline V CDR1 and CDR2: KGHSH, LQKENI. This CDR3 has 13 residues. This CDR3 reads CASSLRSQETQYF. The CDR3 nucleotides are TGTGCCAGCTCCCTAAGGAGCCAAGAGACCCAGTACTTC.

V gene TRBV29-1 combines with J gene TRBJ1-1; 11 bases match TRBD1. CDR1 SQVTM and CDR2 ANQGSEA come from the germline V gene. The CDR3 has 13 amino acids. With V trimmed by 6 bases and J by 3 bases, 3 bases remained unmatched. The CDR3 DNA reads TGCAGCGTCGGACAGGGGGCCGACACTGAAGCTTTCTTT. Translating it yields CSVGQGADTEAFF.

The J gene is TRBJ2-5, the V gene TRBV27; 11 bases map to TRBD2. The CDR3 has 14 residues. In germline, CDR1 is MNHEY, CDR2 SMNVEV (reference sequence). J gave up 2 bases and V 6 bases, and 2 bases lay outside the gene matches. As DNA, the CDR3 is TGTGCCAGCAGGCGGACTAGCGGGCAAGAGACCCAGTACTTC. Translating it yields CASRRTSGQETQYF.

Concerning this clonotype itself: The germline gene is not matched at one end of the junction; a read error may be the cause. The chain employs TRBV12-5 and TRBJ1-2, with 8 bases aligning to TRBD1. This CDR3 region has 15 residues. Germline V lookup: CDR1 LGHNT, CDR2 FRNRAP. In DNA form, the CDR3 reads TGTGCTAGTGGATTGGCCTCAGGGGGCCGGTATGGCTACACCTTC. Translating it yields CASGLASGGRYGYTF.

J is TRBJ1-2 and V is TRBV20-1; tentatively, D is TRBD1 (6 bases). Germline CDR1 DFQATT, CDR2 SNEGSKA (reference sequence). Deletions cut 0 bases from V and 3 bases from J, with 11 bases between. This CDR3 is 14 amino acids long. DNA for the CDR3: TGCAGTGCTAGAGATGTCAGGGGTTACTATGGCTACACCTTC. It specifies CSARDVRGYYGYTF.

This clonotype has just a few counts. V and J are TRBV7-9 and TRBJ1-2; 11 bases map to TRBD1. J lost 6 bases, V lost 5 bases, and 8 bases had no gene match. The V gene's germline CDR1 is SEHNR and CDR2 FQNEAQ (reference sequence). The CDR3 covers 15 residues. This CDR3 reads CASSLRTGGADGYTF. The CDR3 nucleotides are TGTGCCAGCAGCCTCCGGACAGGGGGCGCGGATGGCTACACCTTC.

V and J are TRBV19 and TRBJ1-1, with TRBD1 matching 10 bases. The J segment lost 2 bases and the V segment lost 6 bases, leaving 9 bases of the junction unmatched. Germline lookup yields CDR1 LNHDA and CDR2 SQIVND (reference sequence). This CDR3 region has 16 residues. The CDR3 spells CASRQLGTGVNTEAFF. The CDR3 nucleotides are TGTGCCAGTAGACAACTAGGGACAGGGGTTAACACTGAAGCTTTCTTT.

In its sample, this clonotype was seen once. The V gene is TRBV20-1, the J gene TRBJ2-1; TRBD2 is a possible D gene (6 bases). The CDR3 spans 13 residues. Germline lookup yields CDR1 DFQATT and CDR2 SNEGSKA (reference sequence). Trimming took off 8 bases at V and 10 bases at J, with 21 bases between the two ends. The CDR3 spells CSPGTSYLREQFF. DNA of the CDR3: TGCAGTCCCGGGACTTCCTACCTCAGGGAGCAGTTCTTC.